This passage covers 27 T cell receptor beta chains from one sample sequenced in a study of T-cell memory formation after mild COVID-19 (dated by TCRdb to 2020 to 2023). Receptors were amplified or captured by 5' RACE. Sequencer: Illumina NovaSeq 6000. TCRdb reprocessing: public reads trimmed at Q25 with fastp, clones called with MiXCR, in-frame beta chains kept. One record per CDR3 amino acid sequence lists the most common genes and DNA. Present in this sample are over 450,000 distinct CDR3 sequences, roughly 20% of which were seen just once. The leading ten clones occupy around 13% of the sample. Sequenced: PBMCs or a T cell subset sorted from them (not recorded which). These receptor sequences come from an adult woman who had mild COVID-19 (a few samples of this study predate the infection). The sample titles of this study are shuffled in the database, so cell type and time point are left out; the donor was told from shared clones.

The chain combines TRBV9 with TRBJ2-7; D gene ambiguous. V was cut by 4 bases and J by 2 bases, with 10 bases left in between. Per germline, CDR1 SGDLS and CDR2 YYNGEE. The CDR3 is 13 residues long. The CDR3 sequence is CASSSDVPYEQYF. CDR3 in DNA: TGTGCCAGCAGCTCGGACGTCCCCTACGAGCAGTACTTC.

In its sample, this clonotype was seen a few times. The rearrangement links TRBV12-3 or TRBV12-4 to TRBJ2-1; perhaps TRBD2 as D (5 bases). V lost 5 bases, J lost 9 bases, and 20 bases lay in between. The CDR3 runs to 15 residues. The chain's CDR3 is CASSPYPRAPGEQFF. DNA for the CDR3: TGTGCCAGCAGTCCATACCCGCGGGCCCCCGGTGAGCAGTTCTTC.

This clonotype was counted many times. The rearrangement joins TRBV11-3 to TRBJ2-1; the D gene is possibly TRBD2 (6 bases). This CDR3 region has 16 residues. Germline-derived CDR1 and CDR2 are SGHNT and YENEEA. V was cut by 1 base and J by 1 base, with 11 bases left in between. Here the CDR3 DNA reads TGTGCCAGCAGCTTAGGGGGGACTCGATCCTACAATGAGCAGTTCTTC. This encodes CASSLGGTRSYNEQFF.

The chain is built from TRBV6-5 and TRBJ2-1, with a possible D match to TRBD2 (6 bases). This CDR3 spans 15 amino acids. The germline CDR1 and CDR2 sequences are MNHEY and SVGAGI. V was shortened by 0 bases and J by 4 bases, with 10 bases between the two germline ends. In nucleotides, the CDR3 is TGTGCCAGCAGTTACTCTAGCGGCCGTTACAATGAGCAGTTCTTC. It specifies CASSYSSGRYNEQFF.

The CDR3 loop reads CASSVEGGGTQHF. The CDR3 DNA reads TGTGCCAGCAGCGTAGAGGGGGGAGGTACCCAGCATTTT. This chain links TRBV9 with TRBJ1-5, with D tentatively TRBD1 (6 bases). The CDR3 has 13 residues. Germline CDR1 and CDR2: SGDLS and YYNGEE. V was pared by 0 bases and J by 11 bases, with 12 bases between.

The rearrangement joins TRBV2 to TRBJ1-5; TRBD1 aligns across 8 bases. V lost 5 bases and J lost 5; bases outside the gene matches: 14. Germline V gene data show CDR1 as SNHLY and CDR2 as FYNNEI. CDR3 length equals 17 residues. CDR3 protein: CASSQHMRQGSYQPQHF. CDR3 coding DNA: TGTGCCAGCAGTCAACATATGAGACAGGGGTCCTATCAGCCCCAGCATTTT.

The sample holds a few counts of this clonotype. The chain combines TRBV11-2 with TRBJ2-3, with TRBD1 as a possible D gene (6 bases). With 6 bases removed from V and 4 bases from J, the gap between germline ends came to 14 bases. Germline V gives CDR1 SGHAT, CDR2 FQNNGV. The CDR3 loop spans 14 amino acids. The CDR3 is CASSHPAGADTQYF. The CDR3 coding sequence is TGTGCCAGCAGTCACCCTGCAGGGGCAGATACGCAGTATTTT.

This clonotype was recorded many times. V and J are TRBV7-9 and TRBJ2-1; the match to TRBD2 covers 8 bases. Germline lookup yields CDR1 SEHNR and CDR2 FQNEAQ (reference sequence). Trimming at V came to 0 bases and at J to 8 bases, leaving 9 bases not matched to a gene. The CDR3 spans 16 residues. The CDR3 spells CASSLATWREVDEQFF. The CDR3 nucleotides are TGTGCCAGCAGCTTAGCGACTTGGCGGGAGGTCGATGAGCAGTTCTTC.

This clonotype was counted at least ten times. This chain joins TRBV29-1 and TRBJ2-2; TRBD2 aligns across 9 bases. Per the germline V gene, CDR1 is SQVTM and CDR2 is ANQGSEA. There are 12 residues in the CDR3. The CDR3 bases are TGCGTAGGCGGGAGGGCCACCGGGGAGCTGTTTTTT. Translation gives CVGGRATGELFF.

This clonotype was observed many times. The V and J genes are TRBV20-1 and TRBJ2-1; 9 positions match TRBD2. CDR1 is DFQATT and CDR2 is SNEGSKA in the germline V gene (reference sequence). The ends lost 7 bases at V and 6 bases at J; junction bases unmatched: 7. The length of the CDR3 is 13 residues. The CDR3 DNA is TGCAGTGGGTCTAGCGGGGAAACCAATGAGCAGTTCTTC. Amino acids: CSGSSGETNEQFF.

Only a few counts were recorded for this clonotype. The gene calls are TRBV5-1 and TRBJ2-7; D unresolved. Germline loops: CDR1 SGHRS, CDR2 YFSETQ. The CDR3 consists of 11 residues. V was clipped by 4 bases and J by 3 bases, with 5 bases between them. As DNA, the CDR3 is TGCGCCAGCAGCGCCAACTACGAGCAGTACTTC. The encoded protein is CASSANYEQYF.

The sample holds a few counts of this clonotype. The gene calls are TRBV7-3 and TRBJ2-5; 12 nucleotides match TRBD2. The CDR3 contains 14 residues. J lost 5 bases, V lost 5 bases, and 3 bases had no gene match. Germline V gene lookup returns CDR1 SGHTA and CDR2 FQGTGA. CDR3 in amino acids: CASSRTSGRETQYF. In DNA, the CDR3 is TGTGCCAGCAGCCGAACTAGCGGGAGGGAGACCCAGTACTTC. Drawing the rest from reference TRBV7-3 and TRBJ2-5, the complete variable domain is GAGVSQTPSNKVTEKGKYVELRCDPISGHTALYWYRQSLGQGPEFLIYFQGTGAADDSGLPNDRFFAVRPEGSVSTLKIQRTERGDSAVYLCASSRTSGRETQYFGPGTRLLVL.

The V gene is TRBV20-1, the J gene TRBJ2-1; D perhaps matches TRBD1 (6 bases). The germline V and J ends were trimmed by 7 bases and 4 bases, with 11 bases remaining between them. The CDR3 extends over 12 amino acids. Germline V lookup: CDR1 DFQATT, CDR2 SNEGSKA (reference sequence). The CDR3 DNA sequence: TGCAGTGGAGTTGGACAGTACAATGAGCAGTTCTTC. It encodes CSGVGQYNEQFF.

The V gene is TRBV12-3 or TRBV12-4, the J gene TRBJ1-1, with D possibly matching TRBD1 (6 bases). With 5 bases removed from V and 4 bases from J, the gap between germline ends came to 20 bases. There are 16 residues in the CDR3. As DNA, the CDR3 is TGTGCCAGCAGTCCGAGGAGAAGGACAGCGAGCACTGAAGCTTTCTTT. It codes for CASSPRRRTASTEAFF.

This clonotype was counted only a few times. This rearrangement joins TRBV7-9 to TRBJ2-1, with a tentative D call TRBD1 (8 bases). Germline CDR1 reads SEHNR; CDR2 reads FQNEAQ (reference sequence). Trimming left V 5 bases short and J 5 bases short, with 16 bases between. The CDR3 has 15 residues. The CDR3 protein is CASSPRTGRDNEQFF. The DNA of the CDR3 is TGTGCCAGCAGCCCCCGGACAGGGAGGGACAATGAGCAGTTCTTC.

The CDR3 loop is CASSLGLSGRDLTYEQYF. The CDR3, as DNA: TGTGCCAGCAGCTTAGGTCTTAGCGGGAGGGACCTAACCTACGAGCAGTACTTC. The gene calls are TRBV7-2 and TRBJ2-7; TRBD2 matches at 11 bases. V shed 1 base, J shed 2 bases, and the junction held 10 bases outside the gene matches. CDR1 and CDR2 (germline): SGHTA, FQGNSA. CDR3 size: 18 residues. The whole variable domain, remainder taken from reference TRBV7-2 and TRBJ2-7, is GAGVSQSPSNKVTEKGKDVELRCDPISGHTALYWYRQSLGQGLEFLIYFQGNSAPDKSGLPSDRFSAERTGGSVSTLTIQRTQQEDSAVYLCASSLGLSGRDLTYEQYFGPGTRLTVT.

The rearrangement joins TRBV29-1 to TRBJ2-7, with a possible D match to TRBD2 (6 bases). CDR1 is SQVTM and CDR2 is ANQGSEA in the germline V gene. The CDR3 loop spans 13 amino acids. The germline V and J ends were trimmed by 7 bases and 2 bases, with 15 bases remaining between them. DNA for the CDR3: TGCAGCGGGCTAGGAGGGATTACCTACGAGCAGTACTTC. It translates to CSGLGGITYEQYF.

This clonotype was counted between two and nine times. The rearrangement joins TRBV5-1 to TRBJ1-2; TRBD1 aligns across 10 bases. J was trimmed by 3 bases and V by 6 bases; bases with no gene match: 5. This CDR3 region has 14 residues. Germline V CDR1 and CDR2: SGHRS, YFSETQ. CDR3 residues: CASNAGTGDYGYTF. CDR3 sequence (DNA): TGCGCCAGCAACGCCGGGACAGGGGACTATGGCTACACCTTC.

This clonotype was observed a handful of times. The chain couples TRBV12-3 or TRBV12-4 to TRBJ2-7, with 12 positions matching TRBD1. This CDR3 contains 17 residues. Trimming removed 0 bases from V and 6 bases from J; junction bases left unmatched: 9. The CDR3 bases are TGTGCCAGCAGTTTAGCCCGGGGGACAGGGGGCCTCTCCGAGCAGTACTTC. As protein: CASSLARGTGGLSEQYF.

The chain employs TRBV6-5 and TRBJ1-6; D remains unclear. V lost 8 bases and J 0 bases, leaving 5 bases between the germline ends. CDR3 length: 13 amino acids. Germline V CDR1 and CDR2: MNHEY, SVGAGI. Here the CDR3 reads CASWDSYNSPLHF. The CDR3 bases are TGTGCCAGCTGGGACTCCTATAATTCACCCCTCCACTTT.

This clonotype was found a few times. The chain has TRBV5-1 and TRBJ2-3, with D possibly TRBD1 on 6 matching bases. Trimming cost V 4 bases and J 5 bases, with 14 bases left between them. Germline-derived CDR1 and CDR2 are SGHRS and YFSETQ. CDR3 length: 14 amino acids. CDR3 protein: CASSPQGSVDTQYF. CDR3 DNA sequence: TGCGCCAGCAGCCCTCAGGGGTCGGTAGATACGCAGTATTTT.

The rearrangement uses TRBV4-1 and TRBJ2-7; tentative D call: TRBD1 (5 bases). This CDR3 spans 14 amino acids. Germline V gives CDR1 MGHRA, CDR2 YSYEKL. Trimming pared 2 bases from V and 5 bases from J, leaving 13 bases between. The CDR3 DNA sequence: TGCGCCAGCAGCCAAAGCTCCCAGGGCCACGAGCAGTACTTC. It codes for CASSQSSQGHEQYF.

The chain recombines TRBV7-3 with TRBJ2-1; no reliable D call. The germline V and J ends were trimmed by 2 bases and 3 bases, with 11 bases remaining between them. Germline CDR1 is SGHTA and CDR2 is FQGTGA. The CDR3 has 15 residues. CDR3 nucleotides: TGTGCCAGCAGCTTACGTGGGGAAAGCTACAATGAGCAGTTCTTC. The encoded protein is CASSLRGESYNEQFF.

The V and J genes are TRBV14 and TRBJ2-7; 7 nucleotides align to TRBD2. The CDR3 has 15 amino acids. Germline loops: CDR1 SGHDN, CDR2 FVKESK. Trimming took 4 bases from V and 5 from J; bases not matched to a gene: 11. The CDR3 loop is CASSPHSGSAHEQYF. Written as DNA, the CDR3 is TGTGCCAGCAGCCCTCATAGCGGGTCAGCCCACGAGCAGTACTTC.

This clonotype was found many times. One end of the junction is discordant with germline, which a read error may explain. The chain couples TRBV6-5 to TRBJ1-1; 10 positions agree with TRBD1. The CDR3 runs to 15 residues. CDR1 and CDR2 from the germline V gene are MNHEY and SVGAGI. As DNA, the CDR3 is TGCGCCAGCAGCTCGCGACAGGGGGCTAGCACTGAAGCTTTCTTT. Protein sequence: CASSSRQGASTEAFF.

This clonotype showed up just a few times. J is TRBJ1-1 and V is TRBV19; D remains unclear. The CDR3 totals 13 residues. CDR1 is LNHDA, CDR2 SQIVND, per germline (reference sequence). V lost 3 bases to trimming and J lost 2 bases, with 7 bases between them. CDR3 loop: CASSIRDNTEAFF. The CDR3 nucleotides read TGTGCCAGTAGTATTCGAGACAACACTGAAGCTTTCTTT.

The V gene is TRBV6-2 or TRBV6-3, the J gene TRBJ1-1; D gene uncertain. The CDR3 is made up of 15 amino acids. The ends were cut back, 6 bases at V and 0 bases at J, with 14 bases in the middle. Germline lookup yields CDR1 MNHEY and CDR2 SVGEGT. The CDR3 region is CASSPNSEMNTEAFF. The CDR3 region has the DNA TGTGCCAGCAGCCCGAACAGTGAGATGAACACTGAAGCTTTCTTT.